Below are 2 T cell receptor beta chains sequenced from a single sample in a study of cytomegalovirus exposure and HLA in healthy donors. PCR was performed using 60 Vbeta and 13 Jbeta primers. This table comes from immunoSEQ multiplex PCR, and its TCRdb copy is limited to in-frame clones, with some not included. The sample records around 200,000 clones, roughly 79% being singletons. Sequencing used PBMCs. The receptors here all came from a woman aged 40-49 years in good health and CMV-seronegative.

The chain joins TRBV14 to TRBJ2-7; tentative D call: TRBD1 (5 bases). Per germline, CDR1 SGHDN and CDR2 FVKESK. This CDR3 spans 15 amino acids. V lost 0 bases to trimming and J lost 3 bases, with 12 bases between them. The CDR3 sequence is CASSQEGPGLYEQYF. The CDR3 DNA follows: TGTGCCAGCAGCCAAGAGGGGCCAGGTCTCTACGAGCAGTACTTC.

The CDR3 is CASSYQGAYEQYF. In DNA form, the CDR3 reads TGTGCCAGCAGTTATCAGGGGGCCTACGAGCAGTACTTC. This chain joins TRBV5-6 and TRBJ2-7; 7 bases line up with TRBD1. CDR1 is SGHDT, CDR2 YYEEEE, per germline. The CDR3 is made up of 13 amino acids. V was clipped by 5 bases and J by 2 bases; unmatched bases: 4.